Below are 21 T cell receptor beta chains sequenced from a single sample in a study of T cell repertoires in cytomegalovirus infection. Via MiXCR, TCRdb re-called the reads, giving one row per CDR3 protein. The sample consists of roughly 230,000 distinct CDR3 sequences, about a sixth of them appearing once. Sequenced sample: CD8+ T cells from PBMCs. All receptors come from a human donor in good health (CMV status not recorded). Some clones in this sample may be carry-over from other donors' samples.

The chain has TRBV5-1 and TRBJ1-1; maybe TRBD1 (5 bases). CDR3 length equals 14 residues. V was shortened by 0 bases and J by 7 bases, with 13 bases between the two germline ends. Germline-derived CDR1 and CDR2 are SGHRS and YFSETQ. The DNA for the CDR3 is TGCGCCAGCAGCTTGGTGGCAGGGATCGGTGAAGCTTTCTTT. This codes for CASSLVAGIGEAFF.

This rearrangement joins TRBV29-1 to TRBJ1-2; 7 nucleotides agree with TRBD1. V lost 7 bases to trimming and J lost 4 bases; unmatched junction nucleotides: 12. Germline loops: CDR1 SQVTM, CDR2 ANQGSEA. There are 14 residues in the CDR3. CDR3 coding DNA: TGCAGCGCCGGCGACAGGGAGTTCTCCTATGGCTACACCTTC. This encodes CSAGDREFSYGYTF.

This clonotype was counted many times. The CDR3, as DNA: TGTGCCAGCAGCACGAGTCCGCATCGGGGGGCAGTTGAAAAACTGTTTTTT. It specifies CASSTSPHRGAVEKLFF. The chain joins TRBV7-9 to TRBJ1-4; perhaps TRBD1 as D (6 bases). The CDR3 sequence is 17 residues long. V was clipped by 5 bases and J by 7 bases, with 23 bases between them. CDR1 is SEHNR and CDR2 is FQNEAQ in the germline V gene (reference sequence).

As concerns this clonotype: The junction shows a germline mismatch at one end, possibly a read error. The chain links TRBV24-1 to TRBJ2-1; TRBD2 aligns across 11 bases. There are 20 residues in the CDR3. The germline CDR1 and CDR2 sequences are KGHDR and SFDVKD. In nucleotides, the CDR3 is TGTACCACCAGTGAATATTTAGCGGGGGGGGACTACAAATCCTACAATGAGCAGTTCTTC. Its protein product is CTTSEYLAGGDYKSYNEQFF.

The V and J genes are TRBV5-1 and TRBJ2-1; possibly TRBD1 for D (5 bases). Germline V CDR1 and CDR2: SGHRS, YFSETQ. Trimming removed 5 bases at V and 3 bases at J, with 15 bases between. The CDR3 loop spans 15 amino acids. CDR3 bases: TGCGCCAGCAGTTCCGACCAGGGCCTCTACAATGAGCAGTTCTTC. It translates to CASSSDQGLYNEQFF.

In its sample, this clonotype was seen a few times. V and J are TRBV7-9 and TRBJ2-3; possibly TRBD1 or TRBD2 for D (5 bases each). The CDR3 runs 13 residues. CDR1 is SEHNR and CDR2 is FQNEAQ in the germline V gene (reference sequence). Here the CDR3 reads CFAGTYRLDTQYF. CDR3 in DNA: TGTTTCGCAGGGACCTATCGTCTCGATACGCAGTATTTT.

As for this clonotype: At one end the junction does not follow the germline gene, possibly because of a read error. V usage is TRBV7-6 and J usage is TRBJ2-7; 7 nucleotides align to TRBD1. The germline V gene encodes CDR1 SGHVS and CDR2 FNYEAQ. There are 11 residues in the CDR3. The CDR3 sequence is CVSGTGDEQYF. DNA for the CDR3: TGTGTCAGCGGAACAGGGGACGAGCAGTACTTC.

Only a few counts were recorded for this clonotype. The chain carries TRBV19 and TRBJ1-2; the match to TRBD1 covers 7 bases. Germline-derived CDR1 and CDR2 are LNHDA and SQIVND (reference sequence). V shed 8 bases and J 3 bases; nucleotides not matched to a gene: 12. The CDR3 has 15 amino acids. This CDR3 reads CASSPTGFLDYGYTF. In DNA, the CDR3 is TGTGCCAGTTCCCCGACAGGGTTTTTGGACTATGGCTACACCTTC.

The J gene is TRBJ2-3, the V gene TRBV6-5; perhaps TRBD1 as D (6 bases). Germline CDR1 reads MNHEY; CDR2 reads SVGAGI. The CDR3 has 15 residues. Trimming removed 6 bases from V and 1 base from J, with 14 bases in between. The CDR3 DNA sequence: TGTGCCAGCAGCTGGACAGCGCTGGGCACAGATACGCAGTATTTT. This sequence encodes CASSWTALGTDTQYF.

The chain employs TRBV2 and TRBJ1-1; no reliable D call. Trimming stripped 11 bases from V and 4 bases from J, with 14 bases between. The V gene's germline CDR1 is SNHLY and CDR2 FYNNEI. The CDR3 has 12 residues. CDR3 region: CAGTPELTEAFF. CDR3 DNA: TGTGCCGGCACTCCAGAACTCACTGAAGCTTTCTTT.

The chain joins TRBV6-4 to TRBJ1-2; weak D call: TRBD1 (5 bases). The CDR3 runs to 14 residues. Per the germline V gene, CDR1 is MRHNA and CDR2 is SNTAGT. V was trimmed by 0 bases and J by 9 bases, leaving 14 bases between them. CDR3 sequence reads: CASSDSEEDKRYTF. DNA of the CDR3: TGTGCCAGCAGTGACTCCGAGGAGGACAAGCGCTACACCTTC.

This clonotype appeared a few times. The chain employs TRBV28 and TRBJ1-2; TRBD1 might be the D (5 bases). Germline CDR1 MDHEN, CDR2 SYDVKM. Trimming stripped 3 bases from V and 4 bases from J, with 15 bases between. The CDR3 consists of 15 residues. CDR3 DNA sequence: TGTGCCAGCAGTTTTATGGGGGAAGAGATCTATGGCTACACCTTC. This encodes CASSFMGEEIYGYTF.

This clonotype was detected only a few times. The chain carries TRBV5-1 and TRBJ2-1; 10 nucleotides line up with TRBD2. The germline CDR1 and CDR2 sequences are SGHRS and YFSETQ. This CDR3 has 16 residues. With 1 base clipped from V and 2 bases from J, the junction kept 3 bases outside the gene matches. The chain's CDR3 is CASSLTTSGAYNEQFF. The CDR3 nucleotides are TGCGCCAGCAGCTTGACCACTAGCGGGGCCTACAATGAGCAGTTCTTC.

This clonotype has at least ten counts. The chain couples TRBV5-6 to TRBJ1-1; D not certain. Germline V CDR1 and CDR2: SGHDT, YYEEEE. The CDR3 has 11 residues. V lost 5 bases and J lost 5, with 7 bases in between. The CDR3 region is CASSLSTEAFF. In DNA, the CDR3 is TGTGCCAGCAGTTTGAGTACTGAAGCTTTCTTT.

This clonotype appeared a few times. V gene TRBV7-2 combines with J gene TRBJ1-5; D remains unclear. The CDR3 length is 15 residues. Trimming removed 1 base at V and 7 bases at J, with 14 bases between. CDR1 is SGHTA, CDR2 FQGNSA, per germline. The CDR3 sequence is CASSLVVVSQQPQHF. The CDR3 DNA is TGTGCCAGCAGCTTAGTAGTCGTCAGCCAGCAGCCCCAGCATTTT.

This clonotype was seen more than once but under ten times. The J gene is TRBJ1-3, the V gene TRBV7-9; D uncertain. The CDR3 spans 14 residues. CDR1 is SEHNR, CDR2 FQNEAQ, per germline (reference sequence). V dropped 5 bases and J dropped 3 bases, with 11 bases sitting between them. The CDR3 DNA sequence: TGTGCCAGCAGCGCCCAGGCGGATGGAAACACCATATATTTT. This gives the protein CASSAQADGNTIYF.

The V gene is TRBV7-8, the J gene TRBJ2-1; D remains ambiguous. V dropped 1 base and J dropped 5 bases, with 9 bases sitting between them. The V gene's germline CDR1 is SGHVS and CDR2 FQNEAQ. This CDR3 has 14 amino acids. CDR3 sequence: CASSLVGNHNEQFF. The CDR3, as DNA: TGTGCCAGCAGCTTAGTGGGGAACCACAATGAGCAGTTCTTC.

This clonotype was recorded many times. The rearrangement joins TRBV7-3 to TRBJ2-1; D may match TRBD1 or TRBD2 (5 bases each). Trimming cost V 2 bases and J 6 bases, with 20 bases left between them. This CDR3 has 17 amino acids. The germline gives CDR1 SGHTA, CDR2 FQGTGA. CDR3 region: CASSLGSGGFGGNEQFF. CDR3 DNA: TGTGCCAGCAGCTTAGGTTCCGGTGGGTTTGGGGGCAATGAGCAGTTCTTC.

This clonotype was counted only a few times. This rearrangement joins TRBV12-3 or TRBV12-4 to TRBJ1-6; D uncertain. Deletions cut 5 bases from V and 8 bases from J, with 10 bases between. There are 13 residues in the CDR3. The CDR3, as DNA: TGTGCCAGCAGTCCGGCCTTACATTCACCCCTCCACTTT. It encodes CASSPALHSPLHF.

This clonotype was detected ten times or more. The V gene is TRBV6-6, the J gene TRBJ2-7, with 10 bases that match TRBD1. The CDR3 runs 14 residues. Per germline, CDR1 MNHNY and CDR2 SVGAGI (reference sequence). The V and J ends lost 7 bases and 6 bases, in that order; junction bases with no gene match: 9. The CDR3 region has the DNA TGTGCCAGCACCCTCGACAGGGGGCGAGGCGAGCAGTACTTC. The encoded protein is CASTLDRGRGEQYF.

A note on this clonotype: A read error may be the cause here, since a much bigger clone is one base away. This chain uses TRBV12-3 or TRBV12-4 with TRBJ1-2; D call uncertain. This CDR3 is 11 amino acids long. The CDR3 region has the DNA TGTACCAGCAGGATTCCTAATGGCTACACCTTC. Amino acids: CTSRIPNGYTF.